These 30 T cell receptor beta chains were all obtained from the same sample, sequenced in a study of T cell clonality in common variable immunodeficiency. Profiling relied on immunoSEQ multiplex PCR, and the TCRdb table lists in-frame clones only, not all of them. Singletons are absent from the sample, which has some 45,000 clones. Sequencing was carried out using peripheral blood mononuclear cells. Receptors were obtained from a person aged 18 to 70 in good health.

This clone has ten or more counts. Read coverage stops 3 residues before the CDR3 terminus; the germline J gene supplies the remainder. The J gene is TRBJ1-2, the V gene TRBV18; possibly TRBD1 for D (6 bases). The V and J ends lost 2 bases and 6 bases respectively, with 10 bases between them. CDR1 is KGHSH and CDR2 is LQKENI in the germline V gene. The CDR3 runs to 13 residues. CDR3 bases read: TGTGCCAGCTCACCAAAAGCAGGGGATGGC. Residues: CASSPKAGDG. The whole CDR3 protein reads CASSPKAGDGYTF.

At least ten counts were recorded for this clone. Coverage ceases 3 residues before the CDR3 finishes, and the germline J gene fills in the end. V gene TRBV7-2 combines with J gene TRBJ1-2; D is possibly TRBD1 (5 bases). Trimming stripped 2 bases from V and 4 bases from J, with 11 bases between. Germline CDR1 SGHTA, CDR2 FQGNSA. The CDR3 is 14 residues long. This CDR3 reads CASSLWGRLYGYTF. The sequenced CDR3 bases are TGTGCCAGCAGCTTATGGGGCAGACTCTATGGC. The complete variable domain, with remaining parts taken from reference TRBV7-2 and TRBJ1-2, reads GAGVSQSPSNKVTEKGKDVELRCDPISGHTALYWYRQSLGQGLEFLIYFQGNSAPDKSGLPSDRFSAERTGGSVSTLTIQRTQQEDSAVYLCASSLWGRLYGYTFGSGTRLTVV.

Concerning this clone: The CDR3 end lies 3 residues beyond the end of the read and is filled in from the germline J gene. The chain uses TRBV5-6 and TRBJ2-7; D is undetermined. Germline V gene data show CDR1 as SGHDT and CDR2 as YYEEEE. The CDR3 is 13 residues long. Trimming left V 0 bases short and J 3 bases short, with 7 bases between. The sequenced CDR3 bases are TGTGCCAGCAGCTTGGGTAGCCGCTACGAG. It specifies CASSLGSRYE. The whole CDR3 protein is CASSLGSRYEQYF.

This clone has a count of ten or more. The CDR3 extends 3 residues past the end of the read, so its final part is completed from the germline J gene. The J gene is TRBJ2-2, the V gene TRBV23-1; D possibly corresponds to TRBD1 (7 bases). TRBV23-1 is given ORF status, its function remaining uncertain. Between the trimmed V and J ends, which lost 0 bases and 4 bases, there was a span of 12 bases. The CDR3 is made up of 16 amino acids. CDR3 amino acids: CASSQSSQGGTGELFF. CDR3 DNA (partial): TGCGCCAGCAGTCAATCCAGTCAGGGGGGCACCGGGGAG.

This clone was seen ten or more times. The CDR3 end lies 3 residues beyond the end of the read and is filled in from the germline J gene. The chain carries TRBV19 and TRBJ2-4; 9 nucleotides align to TRBD1. This CDR3 is 18 amino acids long. In germline, CDR1 is LNHDA, CDR2 SQIVND (reference sequence). V shed 6 bases, J shed 2 bases, and the junction held 14 bases outside the gene matches. Incomplete CDR3 DNA: TGTGCCAGTAGAACCAGTACTACAGGGGGCATGACCAAAAACATT. Residues: CASRTSTTGGMTKNI. The full CDR3 sequence reads CASRTSTTGGMTKNIQYF. Based on the CDR3 plus reference TRBV19 and TRBJ2-4, the full variable domain is DGGITQSPKYLFRKEGQNVTLSCEQNLNHDAMYWYRQDPGQGLRLIYYSQIVNDFQKGDIAEGYSVSREKKESFPLTVTSAQKNPTAFYLCASRTSTTGGMTKNIQYFGAGTRLSVL.

This clone was recorded many times. The read stops 3 residues short of the end of the CDR3; the missing end is completed from the germline J gene. The V and J genes are TRBV4-2 and TRBJ2-2; no clear D gene. V was pared by 7 bases and J by 8 bases, with 17 bases between. Germline V CDR1 and CDR2: LGHNA, YNFKEQ. The CDR3 length is 14 residues. The sequenced CDR3 bases are TGTGCCAGCACCGGCGGCCCTTTAAATGGGGAG. Encoded protein: CASTGGPLNGE. The entire CDR3 reads CASTGGPLNGELFF.

For this clone: The missing CDR3 end, 3 residues past where the read stops, is filled in from the germline J gene. The chain combines TRBV20-1 with TRBJ1-2; D possibly corresponds to TRBD1 (5 bases). The CDR3 covers 13 residues. Germline V CDR1 and CDR2: DFQATT, SNEGSKA (reference sequence). CDR3 region: CSARGGRTGGYTF. CDR3 DNA, as far as it was read: TGCAGTGCTAGAGGGGGCCGGACCGGGGGC.

As to this clone: The CDR3 end falls 3 residues outside the read, so it is completed with the germline J gene. The chain links TRBV5-5 to TRBJ2-7; 10 bases align to TRBD1. The CDR3 runs 14 residues. Germline assignment: CDR1 SGHKS and CDR2 YYEKEE (reference sequence). V trimming: 5 bases; J trimming: 4 bases; junction bases outside the gene matches: 6. Here the CDR3 reads CASREGQGIYEQYF. The CDR3 DNA, read in part, is TGTGCCAGCAGAGAGGGACAGGGGATTTACGAG.

A remark on this clone: From the germline J gene comes the end of the CDR3, since the read stops 3 residues before it. V usage is TRBV7-9 and J usage is TRBJ1-2; 9 nucleotides line up with TRBD1. Germline values: CDR1 SEHNR, CDR2 FQNEAQ (reference sequence). CDR3 length equals 15 residues. J gave up 5 bases and V 5 bases, and 9 bases lay outside the gene matches. The sequenced part of the CDR3 DNA is TGTGCCAGCAGCGGTGCACAGGGGGCTCGATATGGC. It specifies CASSGAQGARYG. The entire CDR3 is CASSGAQGARYGYTF. The whole variable domain, filled in from reference TRBV7-9 and TRBJ1-2, reads DTGVSQNPRHKITKRGQNVTFRCDPISEHNRLYWYRQTLGQGPEFLTYFQNEAQLEKSRLLSDRFSAERPKGSFSTLEIQRTEQGDSAMYLCASSGAQGARYGYTFGSGTRLTVV.

This clone appeared many times. The read finishes 3 residues shy of the CDR3 end, and the germline J gene is used to complete it. The V and J genes are TRBV5-1 and TRBJ1-2; perhaps TRBD1 as D (5 bases). CDR1 is SGHRS, CDR2 YFSETQ, per germline. The CDR3 contains 15 residues. V shed 9 bases and J shed 7 bases, with 25 bases lying between them. The CDR3 DNA, read in part, is TGCGCCACCAACCCTGGCGGGGGATGGCTAGGTGGC. It yields the protein CATNPGGGWLGG. The full CDR3 sequence reads CATNPGGGWLGGYTF. Full variable domain (outside the CDR3, taken from reference TRBV5-1 and TRBJ1-2): KAGVTQTPRYLIKTRGQQVTLSCSPISGHRSVSWYQQTPGQGLQFLFEYFSETQRNKGNFPGRFSGRQFSNSRSEMNVSTLELGDSALYLCATNPGGGWLGGYTFGSGTRLTVV.

Comment on this clone: The CDR3 end lies 3 residues beyond the end of the read and is filled in from the germline J gene. This sequence joins TRBV2 and TRBJ1-2; tentatively, D is TRBD1 (5 bases). Germline V gene lookup returns CDR1 SNHLY and CDR2 FYNNEI. The CDR3 covers 15 residues. The sequenced CDR3 bases are TGTGCCAGCAGTGAACTGTCGGCAGGGTGGCGGGGC. Protein: CASSELSAGWRG. The entire CDR3 protein reads CASSELSAGWRGYTF.

To note about this clone: Sequencing ends 3 residues short of the CDR3 end; the germline J gene provides the rest. The V gene is TRBV6-2 or TRBV6-3, the J gene TRBJ2-1, with TRBD2 identical over 8 bases. The CDR3 covers 14 residues. CDR1 is MNHEY, CDR2 SVGEGT, per germline. V trimming: 5 bases; J trimming: 4 bases; junction bases outside the gene matches: 4. The CDR3 bases that were read are TGTGCCAGCAGTACGGGCGGGGGGTACAATGAG. Protein product: CASSTGGGYNE. The whole CDR3 is CASSTGGGYNEQFF.

This clone was seen at least ten times. The observed sequence ends 3 residues before the CDR3 terminus, with the missing tail filled in from the germline J gene. The genes are TRBV4-1 and TRBJ2-5; D uncertain. Germline CDR1 and CDR2: MGHRA and YSYEKL. V lost 1 base to trimming and J lost 7 bases, with 7 bases between them. This CDR3 has 12 amino acids. The CDR3: CASSQVPGTQYF. Incomplete CDR3 DNA: TGCGCCAGCAGCCAAGTTCCAGGGACC.

This clone showed up many times. The CDR3 goes on 3 residues after the read ends, and that part is filled in from the germline J gene. The chain has TRBV30 and TRBJ1-2, with 9 bases identical to TRBD1. The length of the CDR3 is 14 residues. Per germline, CDR1 GTSNPN and CDR2 SVGIG (reference sequence). The ends lost 1 base at V and 7 bases at J; junction bases unmatched: 7. CDR3 protein: CAWSGTGGAGGYTF. CDR3 DNA (partial): TGTGCCTGGAGTGGCACAGGGGGCGCAGGTGGC.

About this clone: The CDR3 end is not reached by the read, which stops 3 residues before it; the germline J gene fills it in. J is TRBJ2-3 and V is TRBV6-2 or TRBV6-3, with 7 bases fitting TRBD2. The germline CDR1 and CDR2 sequences are MNHEY and SVGEGT. This CDR3 spans 15 amino acids. This CDR3 reads CASSYSNVGGRPQYF. The CDR3 DNA, read in part, is TGTGCCAGCAGTTACTCGAATGTGGGGGGGAGGCCG.

This clone appeared a few times. The observed sequence ends 3 residues before the CDR3 terminus, with the missing tail filled in from the germline J gene. The V call is TRBV19, the J call TRBJ2-2; a possible D gene is TRBD1 (6 bases). Germline CDR1 and CDR2: LNHDA and SQIVND (reference sequence). The CDR3 has 16 residues. The CDR3 loop reads CASSNNRAPGNEKLFF. The sequenced CDR3 bases are TGTGCCAGTAGCAACAACAGGGCTCCGGGTAATGAAAAG.

This clone was observed many times. From the germline J gene comes the end of the CDR3, since the read stops 3 residues before it. This chain joins TRBV20-1 and TRBJ2-2; D possibly corresponds to TRBD1 (6 bases). This CDR3 is built from 14 residues. The germline V and J ends were trimmed by 6 bases and 6 bases, with 17 bases remaining between them. Germline CDR1 is DFQATT and CDR2 is SNEGSKA (reference sequence). The sequenced part of the CDR3 DNA is TGCAGTGCCACTCAGGGGTTTAAGTCCGGGGAG. Its translation: CSATQGFKSGE. The whole CDR3 reads CSATQGFKSGELFF.

This clone was picked up a small number of times. Read sequence stops 3 residues before the CDR3 end, and the germline J gene provides the missing end. The J gene is TRBJ2-4, the V gene TRBV18; 9 bases agree with TRBD1. Germline V CDR1 and CDR2: KGHSH, LQKENI. This CDR3 region has 15 residues. The DNA read from the CDR3 is TGTGCCAGCTCACCGGAGGGACAGGGTAACTATGGT. It yields the protein CASSPEGQGNYG. The full-length CDR3 reads as CASSPEGQGNYGQYF.

This clone was recorded at least ten times. The read ends 3 residues shy of where the CDR3 ends; the end is completed using the germline J gene. J is TRBJ2-7 and V is TRBV19, with D possibly being TRBD1 (6 bases). CDR1 is LNHDA and CDR2 is SQIVND in the germline V gene (reference sequence). V was cut by 5 bases and J by 3 bases, with 11 bases left in between. The CDR3 has 13 residues. The CDR3 bases that were read are TGTGCCAGTAGTTTGGGACACCTCTACGAG. It encodes CASSLGHLYE. From start to end, the CDR3 is CASSLGHLYEQYF.

This clone appeared many times. The CDR3 end lies 3 residues beyond the end of the read and is filled in from the germline J gene. This rearrangement joins TRBV14 to TRBJ2-3, with 8 bases that match TRBD2. Germline CDR1 SGHDN, CDR2 FVKESK. The trim removed 2 bases at V and 4 bases at J, leaving 8 bases unmatched. CDR3 length: 16 amino acids. The CDR3 loop is CASSQIRAGVPDTQYF. The DNA read from the CDR3 is TGTGCCAGCAGCCAAATACGAGCGGGGGTGCCAGATACG.

This clone has a handful of counts. The CDR3 end lies 3 residues beyond the end of the read and is filled in from the germline J gene. The chain combines TRBV4-2 with TRBJ2-5, with D possibly being TRBD1 (6 bases). Deletions cut 4 bases from V and 7 bases from J, with 13 bases between. The germline V gene has CDR1 LGHNA and CDR2 YNFKEQ. CDR3 length: 13 amino acids. The CDR3 DNA, read in part, is TGTGCCAGCAGCCCGGACAGACTCGGGACC. Its protein product is CASSPDRLGT. The full CDR3 sequence reads CASSPDRLGTQYF.

Ten or more counts support this clone. The read falls 3 residues short of the CDR3 end, and the missing part is taken from the germline J gene. The chain combines TRBV20-1 with TRBJ2-7, with a tentative D call TRBD1 (5 bases). Germline CDR1 DFQATT, CDR2 SNEGSKA (reference sequence). V dropped 3 bases and J dropped 6 bases, with 15 bases sitting between them. The CDR3 is 13 residues long. CDR3 bases read: TGCAGTGCTAGTACAGGTATTTTCTCCGAG. It encodes CSASTGIFSE. The whole CDR3 protein reads CSASTGIFSEQYF.

This clone was counted ten times or more. The read terminates 3 residues before the CDR3 end, so the remaining end is supplied by the germline J gene. The chain uses TRBV7-2 and TRBJ2-1; 7 nucleotides match TRBD2. The V gene end was trimmed by 5 bases and the J gene end by 0 bases; junction bases not matched to a gene: 4. Germline V gene lookup returns CDR1 SGHTA and CDR2 FQGNSA. The CDR3 spans 15 residues. The covered CDR3 bases are TGTGCCAGCAGCGCCGGGGGGAGCTCCTACAATGAG. Residues: CASSAGGSSYNE. The CDR3 in its entirety is CASSAGGSSYNEQFF.

This clone has ten or more counts. The read ends 3 residues before the CDR3 terminus; that terminus is restored from the germline J gene. The chain joins TRBV27 to TRBJ2-1; 10 nucleotides align to TRBD2. V shed 5 bases, J shed 1 base, and the junction held 5 bases outside the gene matches. From germline, CDR1 is MNHEY and CDR2 SMNVEV (reference sequence). The CDR3 consists of 16 residues. The CDR3 sequence: CASSESGGVSYNEQFF. CDR3 bases read: TGTGCCAGCAGTGAGAGCGGGGGGGTATCCTACAATGAG.

In its sample, this clone was seen many times. The read halts 3 residues ahead of the CDR3 end, with the missing end drawn from the germline J gene. The chain uses TRBV7-9 and TRBJ2-2; TRBD2 might be the D (6 bases). Trimming removed 4 bases at V and 4 bases at J, with 13 bases between. The CDR3 contains 15 residues. CDR1 SEHNR and CDR2 FQNEAQ come from the germline V gene (reference sequence). CDR3 region: CASSSLGGATGELFF. CDR3 DNA, as far as it was read: TGTGCCAGCAGCTCCCTTGGCGGGGCCACCGGGGAG.

This clone was seen many times. Read data end 3 residues before the CDR3 end; the end is taken from the germline J gene. The gene calls are TRBV5-6 and TRBJ2-2; possible D gene TRBD1, 5 bases. This CDR3 has 14 residues. The germline V gene encodes CDR1 SGHDT and CDR2 YYEEEE. Incomplete CDR3 DNA: TGTGCCAGCAGCTTGGGGGGCAGGGCCCAAAAG. This codes for CASSLGGRAQK. The full CDR3 is CASSLGGRAQKLFF.

This clone appeared many times. CDR3 sequence: CASSPRQGGQETQYF. Incomplete CDR3 DNA: TGTGCCAGCTCACCAAGGCAGGGAGGGCAAGAGACC. V and J are TRBV18 and TRBJ2-5; TRBD2 agrees at 7 bases. The read stops 3 residues short of the end of the CDR3; the missing end is completed from the germline J gene. This CDR3 contains 15 residues. With V trimmed by 2 bases and J by 2 bases, 5 bases remained unmatched. Looked up from germline, CDR1 is KGHSH and CDR2 is LQKENI.

This clone came up many times. The read finishes 3 residues shy of the CDR3 end, and the germline J gene is used to complete it. This chain joins TRBV10-1 and TRBJ1-5, with 10 bases matching TRBD1. The junction had 8 bases not matched to a gene; V was cut back by 9 bases and J by 6 bases. Germline CDR1 and CDR2: WNHNN and SYGVQD (reference sequence). CDR3 length equals 14 residues. The CDR3 is CARPTGGAFQPQHF. Partial CDR3 DNA: TGCGCCAGGCCGACAGGGGGCGCTTTTCAGCCC.

This clone appeared many times. A read error may be the cause here, since a much bigger clone is one base away. Read sequence stops 3 residues before the CDR3 end, and the germline J gene provides the missing end. Different DNA sequences within this sample yield the same CDR3. This sequence joins TRBV5-1 and TRBJ1-2; TRBD1 matches 8 bases. CDR1 and CDR2 (germline): SGHRS, YFSETQ. The CDR3 extends over 14 amino acids. The CDR3 DNA, read in part, is TGCGCCAGCAGCCTAGGACAGGGCACAGATACA. Its protein is CASSLGQGTDT. The CDR3 reads in full as CASSLGQGTDTYTF. The variable domain in full, completed from reference TRBV5-1 and TRBJ1-2, reads KAGVTQTPRYLIKTRGQQVTLSCSPISGHRSVSWYQQTPGQGLQFLFEYFSETQRNKGNFPGRFSGRQFSNSRSEMNVSTLELGDSALYLCASSLGQGTDTYTFGSGTRLTVV.

This clone was counted many times. The CDR3 is CASSIPGQGPYNEQFF. The sequenced CDR3 bases are TGTGCCAGTAGTATCCCCGGACAGGGCCCCTACAATGAG. This rearrangement joins TRBV19 to TRBJ2-1; TRBD1 matches at 8 bases. Read sequence stops 3 residues before the CDR3 end, and the germline J gene provides the missing end. Germline loops: CDR1 LNHDA, CDR2 SQIVND (reference sequence). V trimming: 3 bases; J trimming: 2 bases; junction bases outside the gene matches: 6. This CDR3 has 16 amino acids.